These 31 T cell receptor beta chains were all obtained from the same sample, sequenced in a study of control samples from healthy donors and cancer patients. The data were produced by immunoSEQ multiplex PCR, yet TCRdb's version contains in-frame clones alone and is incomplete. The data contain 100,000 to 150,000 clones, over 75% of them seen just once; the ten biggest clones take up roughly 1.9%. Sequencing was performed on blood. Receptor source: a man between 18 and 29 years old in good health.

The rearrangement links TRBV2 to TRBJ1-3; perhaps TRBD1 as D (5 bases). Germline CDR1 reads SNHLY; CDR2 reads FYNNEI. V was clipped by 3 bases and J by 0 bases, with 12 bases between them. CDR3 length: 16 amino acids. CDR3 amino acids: CASSDRVRLSGNTIYF. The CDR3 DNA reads TGTGCCAGCAGTGACAGGGTGCGACTCTCTGGAAACACCATATATTTT.

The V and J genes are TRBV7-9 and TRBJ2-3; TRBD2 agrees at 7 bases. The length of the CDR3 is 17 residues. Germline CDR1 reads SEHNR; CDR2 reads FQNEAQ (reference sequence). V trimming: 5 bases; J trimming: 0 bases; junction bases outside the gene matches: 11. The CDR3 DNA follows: TGTGCCAGCAGCGCCTGGGGGGGTAGCGGGAGCACAGATACGCAGTATTTT. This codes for CASSAWGGSGSTDTQYF.

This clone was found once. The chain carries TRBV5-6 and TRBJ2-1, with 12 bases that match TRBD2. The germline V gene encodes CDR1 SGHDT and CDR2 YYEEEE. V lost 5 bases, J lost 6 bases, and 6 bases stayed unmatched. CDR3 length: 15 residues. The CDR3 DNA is TGTGCCAGCAGACCAACTAGCGGGAGGTCCAATGAGCAGTTCTTC. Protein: CASRPTSGRSNEQFF. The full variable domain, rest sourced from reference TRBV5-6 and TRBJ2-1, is DAGVTQSPTHLIKTRGQQVTLRCSPKSGHDTVSWYQQALGQGPQFIFQYYEEEERQRGNFPDRFSGHQFPNYSSELNVNALLLGDSALYLCASRPTSGRSNEQFFGPGTRLTVL.

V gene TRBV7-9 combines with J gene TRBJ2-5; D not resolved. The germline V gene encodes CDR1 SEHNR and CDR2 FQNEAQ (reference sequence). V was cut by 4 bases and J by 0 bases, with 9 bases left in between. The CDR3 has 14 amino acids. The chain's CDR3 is CASSSGPNQETQYF. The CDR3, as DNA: TGTGCCAGCAGCTCCGGACCGAACCAAGAGACCCAGTACTTC.

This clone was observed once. CDR3 residues: CASSLASSYEQYF. The CDR3 region has the DNA TGTGCCAGCAGCTTAGCGAGCTCCTACGAGCAGTACTTC. The rearrangement links TRBV7-6 to TRBJ2-7; D remains unclear. The germline V gene has CDR1 SGHVS and CDR2 FNYEAQ. This CDR3 contains 13 residues. Trimming took off 0 bases at V and 0 bases at J, with 3 bases between the two ends.

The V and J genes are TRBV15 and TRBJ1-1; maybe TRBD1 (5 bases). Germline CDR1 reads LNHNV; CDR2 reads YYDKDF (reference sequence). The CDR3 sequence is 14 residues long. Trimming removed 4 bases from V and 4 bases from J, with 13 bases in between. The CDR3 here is CATSTRRQLTEAFF. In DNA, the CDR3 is TGTGCCACCAGCACCCGTCGACAGCTCACTGAAGCTTTCTTT.

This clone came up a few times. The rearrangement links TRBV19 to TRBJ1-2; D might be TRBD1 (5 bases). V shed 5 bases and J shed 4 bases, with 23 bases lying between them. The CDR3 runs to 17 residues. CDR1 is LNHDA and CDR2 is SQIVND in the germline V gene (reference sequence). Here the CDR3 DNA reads TGTGCCAGTAGTCCACCCTACAAGGAGGCAAGGGGCTATGGCTACACCTTC. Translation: CASSPPYKEARGYGYTF. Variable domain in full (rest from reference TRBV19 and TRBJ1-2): DGGITQSPKYLFRKEGQNVTLSCEQNLNHDAMYWYRQDPGQGLRLIYYSQIVNDFQKGDIAEGYSVSREKKESFPLTVTSAQKNPTAFYLCASSPPYKEARGYGYTFGSGTRLTVV.

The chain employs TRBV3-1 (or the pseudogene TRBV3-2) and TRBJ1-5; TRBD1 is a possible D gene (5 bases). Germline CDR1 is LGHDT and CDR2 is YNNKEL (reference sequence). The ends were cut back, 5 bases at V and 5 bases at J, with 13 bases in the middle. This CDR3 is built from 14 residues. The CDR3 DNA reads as TGTGCCAGCAGCACCGGGGGTAAGGATCAGCCCCAGCATTTT. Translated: CASSTGGKDQPQHF.

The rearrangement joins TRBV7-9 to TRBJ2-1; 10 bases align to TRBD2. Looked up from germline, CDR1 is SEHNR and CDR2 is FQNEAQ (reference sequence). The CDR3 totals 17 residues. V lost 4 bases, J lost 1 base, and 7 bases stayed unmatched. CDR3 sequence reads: CASSSPTSGDSYNEQFF. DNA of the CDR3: TGTGCCAGCAGCTCGCCCACTAGCGGGGATTCCTACAATGAGCAGTTCTTC.

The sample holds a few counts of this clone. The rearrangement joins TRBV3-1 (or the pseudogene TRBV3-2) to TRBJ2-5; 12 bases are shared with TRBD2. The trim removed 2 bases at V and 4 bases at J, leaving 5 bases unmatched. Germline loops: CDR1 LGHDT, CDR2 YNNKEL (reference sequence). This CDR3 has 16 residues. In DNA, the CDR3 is TGTGCCAGCAGCCAATTTAAACTAGCGGGAGGAGAGACCCAGTACTTC. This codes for CASSQFKLAGGETQYF.

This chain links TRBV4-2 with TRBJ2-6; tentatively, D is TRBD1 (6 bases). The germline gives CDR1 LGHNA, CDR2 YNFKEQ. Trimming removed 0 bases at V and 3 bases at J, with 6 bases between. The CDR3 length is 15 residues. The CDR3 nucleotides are TGTGCCAGCAGCCAAGAACAGGGTGGGGCCAACGTCCTGACTTTC. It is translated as CASSQEQGGANVLTF.

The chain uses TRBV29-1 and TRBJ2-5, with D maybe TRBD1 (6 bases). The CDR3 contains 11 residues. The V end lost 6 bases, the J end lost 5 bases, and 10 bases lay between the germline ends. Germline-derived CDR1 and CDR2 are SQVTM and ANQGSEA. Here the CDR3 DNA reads TGCAGCGTGGGACAATTGGAGACCCAGTACTTC. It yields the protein CSVGQLETQYF.

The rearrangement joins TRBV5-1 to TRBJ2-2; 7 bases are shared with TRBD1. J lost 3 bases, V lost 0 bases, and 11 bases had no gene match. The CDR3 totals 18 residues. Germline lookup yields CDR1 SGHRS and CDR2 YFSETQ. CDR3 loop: CASSLAGLPGGYTGELFF. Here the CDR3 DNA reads TGCGCCAGCAGCTTGGCCGGTTTGCCAGGGGGATACACCGGGGAGCTGTTTTTT.

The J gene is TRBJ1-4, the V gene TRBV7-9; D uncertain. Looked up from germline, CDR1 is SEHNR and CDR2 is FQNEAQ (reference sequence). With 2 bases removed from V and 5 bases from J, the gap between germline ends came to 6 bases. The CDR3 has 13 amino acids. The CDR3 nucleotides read TGTGCCAGCAGCTTACGGCCGAATGAAAAACTGTTTTTT. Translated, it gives CASSLRPNEKLFF. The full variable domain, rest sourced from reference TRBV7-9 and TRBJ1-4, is DTGVSQNPRHKITKRGQNVTFRCDPISEHNRLYWYRQTLGQGPEFLTYFQNEAQLEKSRLLSDRFSAERPKGSFSTLEIQRTEQGDSAMYLCASSLRPNEKLFFGSGTQLSVL.

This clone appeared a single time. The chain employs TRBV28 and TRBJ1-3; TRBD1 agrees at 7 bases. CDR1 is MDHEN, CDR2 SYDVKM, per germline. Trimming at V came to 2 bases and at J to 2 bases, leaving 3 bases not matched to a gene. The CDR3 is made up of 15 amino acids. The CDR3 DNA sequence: TGTGCCAGCAGTTTAAACAGGGGCCCTGGAAACACCATATATTTT. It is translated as CASSLNRGPGNTIYF.

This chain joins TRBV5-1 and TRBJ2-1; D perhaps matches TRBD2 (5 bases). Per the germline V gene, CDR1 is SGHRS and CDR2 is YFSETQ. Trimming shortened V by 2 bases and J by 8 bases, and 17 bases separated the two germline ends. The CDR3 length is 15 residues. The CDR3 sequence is CASSFSEPERDEQFF. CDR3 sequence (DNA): TGCGCCAGCAGCTTTTCGGAGCCGGAGAGGGATGAGCAGTTCTTC. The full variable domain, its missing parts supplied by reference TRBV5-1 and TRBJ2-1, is KAGVTQTPRYLIKTRGQQVTLSCSPISGHRSVSWYQQTPGQGLQFLFEYFSETQRNKGNFPGRFSGRQFSNSRSEMNVSTLELGDSALYLCASSFSEPERDEQFFGPGTRLTVL.

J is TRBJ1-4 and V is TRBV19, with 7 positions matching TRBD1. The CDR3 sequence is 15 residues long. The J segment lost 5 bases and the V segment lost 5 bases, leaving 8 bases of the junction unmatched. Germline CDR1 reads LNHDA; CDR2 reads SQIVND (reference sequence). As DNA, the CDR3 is TGTGCCAGTAGTGCCAGACAGGGATGGAATGAAAAACTGTTTTTT. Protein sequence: CASSARQGWNEKLFF.

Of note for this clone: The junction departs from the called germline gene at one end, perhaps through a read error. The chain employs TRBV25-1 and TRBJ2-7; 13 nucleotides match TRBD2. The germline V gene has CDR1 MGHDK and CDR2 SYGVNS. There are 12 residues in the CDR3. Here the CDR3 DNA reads TGTGCCAGCAGGGAAGGACTAGCGGGAGTTTCTTTC. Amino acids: CASREGLAGVSF.

CDR3 loop: CASSSDRGKYEQYF. CDR3 nucleotides: TGTGCCAGCAGCTCGGACAGGGGCAAATACGAGCAGTACTTC. The rearrangement uses TRBV7-2 and TRBJ2-7; TRBD1 agrees at 9 bases. The CDR3 is 14 amino acids. J lost 4 bases, V lost 4 bases, and 5 bases had no gene match. CDR1 and CDR2 (germline): SGHTA, FQGNSA. Together with reference TRBV7-2 and TRBJ2-7, the CDR3 gives the full variable domain: GAGVSQSPSNKVTEKGKDVELRCDPISGHTALYWYRQSLGQGLEFLIYFQGNSAPDKSGLPSDRFSAERTGGSVSTLTIQRTQQEDSAVYLCASSSDRGKYEQYFGPGTRLTVT.

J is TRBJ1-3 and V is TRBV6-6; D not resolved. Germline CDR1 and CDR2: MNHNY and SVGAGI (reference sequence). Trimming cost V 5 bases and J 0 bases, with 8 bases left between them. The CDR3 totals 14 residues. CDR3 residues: CASSHVLSGNTIYF. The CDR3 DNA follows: TGTGCCAGCAGTCACGTACTCTCTGGAAACACCATATATTTT.

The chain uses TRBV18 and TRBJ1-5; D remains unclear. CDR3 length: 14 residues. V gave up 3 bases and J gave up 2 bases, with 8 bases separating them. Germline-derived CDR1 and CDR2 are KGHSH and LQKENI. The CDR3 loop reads CASSPNPGNQPQHF. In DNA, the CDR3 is TGTGCCAGCTCACCTAATCCCGGCAATCAGCCCCAGCATTTT.

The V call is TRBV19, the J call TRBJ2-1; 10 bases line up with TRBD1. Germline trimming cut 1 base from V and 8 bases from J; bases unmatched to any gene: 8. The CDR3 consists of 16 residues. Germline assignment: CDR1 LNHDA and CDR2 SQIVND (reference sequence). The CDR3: CASSIVTPTGGHEQFF. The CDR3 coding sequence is TGTGCCAGTAGTATAGTCACCCCGACAGGGGGCCATGAGCAGTTCTTC.

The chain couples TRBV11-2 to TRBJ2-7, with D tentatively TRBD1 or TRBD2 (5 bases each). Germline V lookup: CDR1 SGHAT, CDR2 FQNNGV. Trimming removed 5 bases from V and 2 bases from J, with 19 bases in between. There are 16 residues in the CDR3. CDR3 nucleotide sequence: TGTGCCAGCAGCCCCGACTTATGGGGGACCACCTACGAGCAGTACTTC. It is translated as CASSPDLWGTTYEQYF.

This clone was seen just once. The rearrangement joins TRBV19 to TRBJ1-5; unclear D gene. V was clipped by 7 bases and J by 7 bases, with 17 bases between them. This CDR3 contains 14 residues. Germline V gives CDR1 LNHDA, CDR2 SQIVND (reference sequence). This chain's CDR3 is CASNSRVSVQPQHF. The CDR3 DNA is TGTGCCAGTAATTCTAGGGTATCAGTACAGCCCCAGCATTTT.

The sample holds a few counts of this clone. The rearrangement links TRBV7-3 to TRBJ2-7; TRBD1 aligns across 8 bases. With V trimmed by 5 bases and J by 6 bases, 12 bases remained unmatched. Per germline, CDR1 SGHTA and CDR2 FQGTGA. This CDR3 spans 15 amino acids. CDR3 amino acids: CASSPAPGGRGEQYF. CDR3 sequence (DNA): TGTGCCAGCAGCCCCGCCCCAGGGGGCCGAGGCGAGCAGTACTTC.

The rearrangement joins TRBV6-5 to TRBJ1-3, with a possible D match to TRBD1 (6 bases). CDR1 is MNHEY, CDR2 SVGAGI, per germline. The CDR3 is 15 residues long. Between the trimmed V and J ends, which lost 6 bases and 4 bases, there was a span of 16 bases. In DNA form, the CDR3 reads TGTGCCAGCAGCCGTACCAGGGGTTCCGGAAACACCATATATTTT. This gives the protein CASSRTRGSGNTIYF.

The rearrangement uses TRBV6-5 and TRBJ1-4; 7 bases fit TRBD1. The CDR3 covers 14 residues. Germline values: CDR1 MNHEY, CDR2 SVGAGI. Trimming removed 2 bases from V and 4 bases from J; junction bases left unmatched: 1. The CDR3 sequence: CASSYRDSNEKLFF. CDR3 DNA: TGTGCCAGCAGTTACCGGGACAGTAATGAAAAACTGTTTTTT.

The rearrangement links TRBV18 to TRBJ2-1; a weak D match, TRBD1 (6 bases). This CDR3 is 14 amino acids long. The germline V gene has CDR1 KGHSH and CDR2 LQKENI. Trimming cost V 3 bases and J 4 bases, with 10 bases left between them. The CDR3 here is CASSPRDKYNEQFF. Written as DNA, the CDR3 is TGTGCCAGCTCACCCCGGGACAAGTACAATGAGCAGTTCTTC.

The CDR3 region is CASSSNPTGYEQYF. In DNA form, the CDR3 reads TGTGCCAGCAGTTCGAATCCGACAGGGTACGAGCAGTACTTC. V and J are TRBV27 and TRBJ2-7; 7 nucleotides line up with TRBD1. V was clipped by 4 bases and J by 4 bases; unmatched bases: 7. The CDR3 consists of 14 residues. Germline-derived CDR1 and CDR2 are MNHEY and SMNVEV (reference sequence).

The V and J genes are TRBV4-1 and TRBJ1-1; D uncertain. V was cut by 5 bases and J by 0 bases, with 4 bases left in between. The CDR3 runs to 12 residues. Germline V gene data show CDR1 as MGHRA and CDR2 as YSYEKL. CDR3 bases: TGCGCCAGCAGCAGAGTGAACACTGAAGCTTTCTTT. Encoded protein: CASSRVNTEAFF.

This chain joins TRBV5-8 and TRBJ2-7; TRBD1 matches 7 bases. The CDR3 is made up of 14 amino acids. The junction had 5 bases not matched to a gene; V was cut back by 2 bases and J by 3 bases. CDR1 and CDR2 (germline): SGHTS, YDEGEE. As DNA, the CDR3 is TGTGCCAGCAGCTTTCCGGACAGGCACTACGAGCAGTACTTC. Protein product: CASSFPDRHYEQYF.